This T cell receptor beta chain was obtained from a study of neurological immune-mediated disorders. Study conclusions and caveats: One related-CDR3 cluster, found by phylogenetic grouping, held repertoires of 18 of 34 multiple sclerosis patients and is a possible signature. No clinical or MRI feature was associated with the multiple sclerosis repertoire cluster.

This CDR3 is 17 amino acids long. V was shortened by 0 bases and J by 3 bases, with 19 bases between the two germline ends. CDR1 and CDR2 from the germline V gene are SGDLS and YYNGEE. This clonotype was detected ten times or more. No antigen is known for it. A single record per CDR3 protein comes from TCRdb applying MiXCR to the 5' RACE reads. The data show tens of thousands of distinct CDR3 sequences, 3.5% to 4.5% seen once. The time point denotes: longitudinal time-point 3. V usage is TRBV9 and J usage is TRBJ2-7; D remains ambiguous. This clonotype was sampled from a woman aged 55-69 years with multiple sclerosis. The sequenced sample was PBMCs. The CDR3: CASSVDEGYGIVYEQYF. CDR3 coding DNA: TGTGCCAGCAGCGTAGATGAAGGCTATGGGATAGTCTACGAGCAGTACTTC.